A single sample is the source of the 27 T cell receptor beta chains below, sequenced in a study of blood T cells in healthy people across ages. A second PCR, run for roughly 7 to 11 cycles, used a sample-barcoded 5' primer plus a J-beta primer mix. Using its own MiXCR run on the 5' RACE reads, TCRdb lists one record per CDR3 protein. In the table there are about 1,400,000 distinct CDR3 sequences, 59% of which are singletons. The sample was blood. These receptors came from a man younger than 30 in good health.

V gene TRBV29-1 combines with J gene TRBJ2-1, with D unresolved. This CDR3 contains 12 residues. Per germline, CDR1 SQVTM and CDR2 ANQGSEA. V dropped 2 bases and J dropped 4 bases, with 6 bases sitting between them. The DNA of the CDR3 is TGCAGCGTTGAATCTCTATACAATGAGCAGTTCTTC. It specifies CSVESLYNEQFF.

This clonotype was seen many times. The V and J genes are TRBV7-9 and TRBJ2-1; 7 positions match TRBD2. Looked up from germline, CDR1 is SEHNR and CDR2 is FQNEAQ (reference sequence). This CDR3 spans 16 amino acids. V trimming: 1 base; J trimming: 6 bases; junction bases outside the gene matches: 9. CDR3 in amino acids: CASSLGHSGFGNEQFF. In DNA form, the CDR3 reads TGTGCCAGCAGCTTAGGTCATAGCGGGTTCGGCAATGAGCAGTTCTTC.

The chain recombines TRBV11-2 with TRBJ1-1; D possibly corresponds to TRBD1 (6 bases). The CDR3 totals 16 residues. The V gene lost 2 bases and the J gene lost 4 bases, with 17 bases spanning the gap. CDR1 and CDR2 from the germline V gene are SGHAT and FQNNGV. The CDR3: CASSLIGELRGTEAFF. CDR3 bases: TGTGCCAGCAGCTTAATAGGGGAGCTCAGGGGCACTGAAGCTTTCTTT.

The J gene is TRBJ2-7, the V gene TRBV4-3; no reliable D call. V dropped 0 bases and J dropped 1 base, with 7 bases sitting between them. Germline assignment: CDR1 LGHNA and CDR2 YSLEER. CDR3 size: 14 residues. The CDR3 spells CASSQEPNSYEQYF. The CDR3 DNA sequence: TGCGCCAGCAGCCAAGAGCCTAATTCCTACGAGCAGTACTTC.

This rearrangement joins TRBV7-2 to TRBJ2-4; 15 nucleotides agree with TRBD2. The J call is doubtful: the DNA matches TRBJ2-7 better. Germline assignment: CDR1 SGHTA and CDR2 FQGNSA. The CDR3 is made up of 18 amino acids. The CDR3 bases are TGTGCCAGCAGCACGAGCCGGACTAGCGGGGGGGAAGCCTACGAGCAGTACTTC. Amino acids: CASSTSRTSGGEAYEQYF.

The rearrangement links TRBV7-2 to TRBJ2-3, with TRBD2 as a possible D gene (5 bases). CDR1 and CDR2 from the germline V gene are SGHTA and FQGNSA. The CDR3 consists of 14 residues. V gave up 6 bases and J gave up 5 bases, with 15 bases separating them. The CDR3 sequence: CASSFMAGRDTQYF. The DNA for the CDR3 is TGTGCCAGCAGTTTTATGGCGGGCCGAGATACGCAGTATTTT.

The chain couples TRBV20-1 to TRBJ2-1, with 9 bases fitting TRBD2. Germline CDR1 reads DFQATT; CDR2 reads SNEGSKA (reference sequence). J was trimmed by 3 bases and V by 0 bases; bases with no gene match: 3. The CDR3 spans 15 residues. CDR3 loop: CSARDVTSGYNEQFF. The CDR3 nucleotides are TGCAGTGCTAGAGATGTGACTAGCGGCTACAATGAGCAGTTCTTC.

The chain links TRBV4-3 to TRBJ2-1; 10 bases agree with TRBD2. The ends lost 3 bases at V and 3 bases at J; junction bases unmatched: 5. The germline V gene has CDR1 LGHNA and CDR2 YSLEER. The CDR3 has 16 residues. The DNA of the CDR3 is TGCGCCAGCAGCCAGGAACGGACTAGCGGCTACAATGAGCAGTTCTTC. Protein sequence: CASSQERTSGYNEQFF.

V is TRBV6-2 or TRBV6-3 and J is TRBJ2-5, with 7 nucleotides matching TRBD2. J lost 2 bases, V lost 7 bases, and 7 bases had no gene match. From germline, CDR1 is MNHEY and CDR2 SVGEGT. The CDR3 sequence is 14 residues long. The CDR3 coding sequence is TGTGCCAGCACCCGGGGACTACCACAAGAGACCCAGTACTTC. Its protein product is CASTRGLPQETQYF.

A few counts support this clonotype. This chain uses TRBV20-1 with TRBJ2-5; the D gene could be TRBD1 or TRBD2 (5 bases each). Germline-derived CDR1 and CDR2 are DFQATT and SNEGSKA (reference sequence). V dropped 0 bases and J dropped 4 bases, with 9 bases sitting between them. The CDR3 sequence is 13 residues long. In nucleotides, the CDR3 is TGCAGTGCTAGAGATCCGGGGCGAGAGACCCAGTACTTC. Translated: CSARDPGRETQYF.

The V call is TRBV7-2, the J call TRBJ1-2; D gene ambiguous. This CDR3 has 14 residues. Deletions cut 0 bases from V and 7 bases from J, with 12 bases between. Germline V lookup: CDR1 SGHTA, CDR2 FQGNSA. In DNA form, the CDR3 reads TGTGCCAGCAGCTTAGCGCGACGGGGAGGTGGCTACACCTTC. Protein: CASSLARRGGGYTF.

The chain combines TRBV10-2 with TRBJ2-3, with 8 bases lining up with TRBD2. V shed 6 bases, J shed 0 bases, and the junction held 11 bases outside the gene matches. CDR3 length: 17 residues. Looked up from germline, CDR1 is WSHSY and CDR2 is SAAADI. The CDR3 bases are TGCGCCAGCAGAGGGGTCCCTAGCGGGCGTAGCACAGATACGCAGTATTTT. It is translated as CASRGVPSGRSTDTQYF.

The chain couples TRBV3-1 to TRBJ2-1; no firm D call. Trimming left V 6 bases short and J 10 bases short, with 10 bases between. Per the germline V gene, CDR1 is LGHDT and CDR2 is YNNKEL (reference sequence). CDR3 length equals 11 residues. DNA for the CDR3: TGTGCCAGCAGTGCTCTCAAGGAGCAGTTCTTC. This gives the protein CASSALKEQFF.

The chain recombines TRBV10-3 with TRBJ2-5; 15 bases map to TRBD2. The CDR3 runs 19 residues. V lost 6 bases and J lost 2; bases outside the gene matches: 13. Germline CDR1 is ENHRY and CDR2 is SYGVKD. In nucleotides, the CDR3 is TGTGCCATCAGGCCGGGACTAGCGGGGGGCACAAAGTCTCAAGAGACCCAGTACTTC. Translation: CAIRPGLAGGTKSQETQYF.

CDR3 nucleotides: TGCGCCAGCAGGGACCCACGACGCCCTGGAGGCTACACCTTC. This codes for CASRDPRRPGGYTF. V and J are TRBV5-1 and TRBJ1-2, with D uncertain. Looked up from germline, CDR1 is SGHRS and CDR2 is YFSETQ. V dropped 5 bases and J dropped 8 bases, with 19 bases sitting between them. The CDR3 is made up of 14 amino acids.

There are a few counts of this clonotype. This chain connects TRBV29-1 to TRBJ2-7; D ambiguous. Germline V gene sequence: CDR1 SQVTM, CDR2 ANQGSEA. V lost 2 bases to trimming and J lost 2 bases, with 7 bases between them. The CDR3 covers 12 residues. The CDR3 bases are TGCAGCGTTGAAACACTTCCCTACGAGCAGTACTTC. Its protein is CSVETLPYEQYF.

A word on this clonotype: One junction end disagrees with the germline gene, perhaps due to a read error. V gene TRBV29-1 combines with J gene TRBJ1-1; tentative D call: TRBD1 (6 bases). Germline V gene data show CDR1 as SQVTM and CDR2 as ANQGSEA. The CDR3 has 15 amino acids. The CDR3 nucleotides read TGCAGCGTCGAAGGACAGTTTTTAGAGGGGACTGAAGCTTTCTTT. It encodes CSVEGQFLEGTEAFF.

This clonotype showed up just a few times. The chain has TRBV29-1 and TRBJ2-7; D might be TRBD1 (5 bases). Germline values: CDR1 SQVTM, CDR2 ANQGSEA. The V end lost 4 bases, the J end lost 2 bases, and 9 bases lay between the germline ends. The CDR3 loop spans 12 amino acids. CDR3 in amino acids: CSVVQGPYEQYF. The CDR3 DNA reads as TGCAGCGTTGTTCAGGGTCCCTACGAGCAGTACTTC.

The chain joins TRBV7-9 to TRBJ2-2; unclear D gene. The CDR3 totals 15 residues. The germline V gene has CDR1 SEHNR and CDR2 FQNEAQ (reference sequence). V gave up 2 bases and J gave up 1 base, with 8 bases separating them. The CDR3 sequence: CASSLYPKNTGELFF. CDR3 coding DNA: TGTGCCAGCAGCTTATATCCCAAGAACACCGGGGAGCTGTTTTTT. The full variable domain, completed using reference TRBV7-9 and TRBJ2-2, is DTGVSQNPRHKITKRGQNVTFRCDPISEHNRLYWYRQTLGQGPEFLTYFQNEAQLEKSRLLSDRFSAERPKGSFSTLEIQRTEQGDSAMYLCASSLYPKNTGELFFGEGSRLTVL.

A note on this clonotype: A read error may produce the germline difference seen at one junction end. V gene TRBV29-1 combines with J gene TRBJ2-1; D assignment may be TRBD1 or TRBD2 (5 bases each). This CDR3 has 16 amino acids. Germline V lookup: CDR1 SQVTM, CDR2 ANQGSEA. CDR3 residues: CSVEDGLPGLYNERFF. The DNA for the CDR3 is TGCAGCGTTGAAGATGGGCTTCCGGGGCTATACAATGAGCGGTTCTTC.

On this clonotype: Germline is not matched at one junction end, which may reflect a read error. CDR3 nucleotides: TGTGCCGGCAGCCAAGAAGGAGAGGCTAAGCAGTACTTC. It codes for CAGSQEGEAKQYF. This chain links TRBV12-3 or TRBV12-4 with TRBJ2-4; D remains ambiguous. The CDR3 contains 13 residues.

This clonotype showed up many times. This chain links TRBV20-1 with TRBJ1-5; D gene uncertain. The CDR3 has 15 amino acids. V lost 6 bases to trimming and J lost 0 bases, with 15 bases between them. From germline, CDR1 is DFQATT and CDR2 SNEGSKA (reference sequence). The CDR3 here is CSAHVGENSNQPQHF. The DNA of the CDR3 is TGCAGTGCACACGTTGGGGAAAATAGCAATCAGCCCCAGCATTTT.

This clonotype came up once. This sequence joins TRBV21-1 and TRBJ1-6; TRBD1 is taken as the D call from the table, unchecked against the DNA. TRBV21-1 corresponds to a pseudogene. The CDR3 runs to 16 residues. Written as DNA, the CDR3 is TGTGCCAGCAGCATACCCCGACAGGGACTTAATTCACCCCTCCACTTT. It codes for CASSIPRQGLNSPLHF.

This chain uses TRBV2 with TRBJ2-4; 10 nucleotides line up with TRBD1. The J call may be incorrect, as the DNA end agrees better with TRBJ2-7. Germline V gene lookup returns CDR1 SNHLY and CDR2 FYNNEI. The CDR3 contains 16 residues. The CDR3 spells CASSSNDRGLSYEQYF. CDR3 coding DNA: TGTGCCAGCAGTTCGAACGACAGGGGGCTCTCCTACGAGCAGTACTTC.

The genes are TRBV20-1 and TRBJ2-5; D gene uncertain. V dropped 6 bases and J dropped 0 bases, with 14 bases sitting between them. Germline CDR1 DFQATT, CDR2 SNEGSKA (reference sequence). The CDR3 spans 14 residues. As DNA, the CDR3 is TGCAGTGCCCCTTTTGGCGCGTACCAAGAGACCCAGTACTTC. Protein product: CSAPFGAYQETQYF.

The chain couples TRBV4-2 to TRBJ1-5, with TRBD1 matching 7 bases. V trimming: 0 bases; J trimming: 7 bases; junction bases outside the gene matches: 9. The length of the CDR3 is 16 residues. The germline V gene has CDR1 LGHNA and CDR2 YNFKEQ. CDR3 bases: TGTGCCAGCAGCCAAGAATCGGCAGGGGGGGTCCAGCCCCAGCATTTT. Amino acid sequence: CASSQESAGGVQPQHF.

CDR3: CASSSPGLATETQYF. DNA for the CDR3: TGTGCCAGCAGTTCCCCGGGACTAGCGACGGAGACCCAGTACTTC. V is TRBV6-2 or TRBV6-3 and J is TRBJ2-7; 10 nucleotides agree with TRBD2. The J call may be mistaken, given a closer DNA end match to TRBJ2-5. This CDR3 has 15 residues. Germline V gene data show CDR1 as MNHEY and CDR2 as SVGEGT.